Listed below are T cell receptor beta chains from one sample, sequenced in a study of blood T cell repertoires in COVID-19. Data came from immunoSEQ multiplex PCR; TCRdb stores just in-frame clones and leaves some out. The data show about 480,000 clones, 87% seen once. The sequencing input was PBMCs or T cells enriched from blood (not recorded which). Receptors originate from a young woman with acute COVID-19. Each CDR3 is given with its conserved first and last residue. A D gene is named only where the DNA matches it firmly. Size tells how often a clone was seen (once, few, many) or the class of an expanded clone, and some rows leave it out.

j_call v_call d_call clone_size cdr3_aa cdr3_nt
TRBJ1-2 TRBV12-3/TRBV12-4 NA NA CASSPDYGYTF TGTGCCAGCAGTCCAGACTATGGTTACACCTTC
TRBJ1-6 TRBV7-9 NA NA CASSRDSNSPLHF TGTGCCAGCAGTCGAGACAGCAATTCACCCCTCCACTTT
TRBJ1-5 TRBV30 NA NA CAWSVQAGANQPQHF TGTGCCTGGAGTGTACAAGCAGGGGCCAATCAGCCCCAGCATTTT
TRBJ1-6 TRBV5-1 TRBD1 NA CASQTGQGNNSPLHF TGCGCCAGCCAGACTGGACAGGGGAATAATTCACCCCTCCACTTT
TRBJ2-7 TRBV7-2 NA once CASSLQGYEQYF TGTGCCAGCAGCTTACAGGGTTACGAGCAGTACTTC
TRBJ1-1 TRBV7-2 NA NA CASSLAGGLAFF TGTGCCAGCAGCTTAGCGGGAGGGCTAGCTTTCTTT
TRBJ2-7 TRBV6-5 TRBD1 NA CASSYGQGSYEQYF TGTGCCAGCAGTTACGGACAGGGGTCATACGAGCAGTACTTC
TRBJ1-1 TRBV5-1 NA once CASSVQGGSHTEAFF TGCGCCAGCAGCGTACAGGGTGGTAGTCACACTGAAGCTTTCTTT
TRBJ2-1 TRBV7-9 TRBD2 NA CASSLGLAGAYEQFF TGTGCCAGCAGCTTAGGACTAGCGGGAGCTTATGAGCAGTTCTTC
TRBJ2-7 TRBV6-2/TRBV6-3 TRBD2 NA CASSYSKAGVYEQYF TGTGCCAGCAGTTACTCGAAAGCGGGGGTCTACGAGCAGTACTTC
TRBJ2-2 TRBV9 NA NA CASSVEMATGELFF TGTGCCAGCAGCGTAGAAATGGCAACCGGGGAGCTGTTTTTT
TRBJ1-4 TRBV3-1/TRBV3-2 NA NA CASSPRSTVNEKLFF TGTGCCAGCAGCCCCCGTTCGACAGTAAATGAAAAACTGTTTTTT
TRBJ1-5 TRBV6-2/TRBV6-3 TRBD1 NA CASSWDRGMNQPQHF TGTGCCAGCAGTTGGGACAGGGGGATGAATCAGCCCCAGCATTTT
TRBJ2-3 TRBV5-4 TRBD1 NA CASSWTGPTDTQYF TGTGCCAGCAGCTGGACAGGGCCCACAGATACGCAGTATTTT
TRBJ1-1 TRBV6-5 NA NA CASSYFPGVKNTEAFF TGTGCCAGCAGTTACTTCCCCGGGGTTAAGAACACTGAAGCTTTCTTT
TRBJ2-7 TRBV7-2 NA NA CASSPFASSYEQYF TGTGCCAGCAGCCCCTTCGCCAGCTCCTACGAGCAGTACTTC
TRBJ2-7 TRBV6-6 TRBD1 once CASSPRQGGTYEQYF TGTGCCAGCAGTCCGCGACAGGGGGGGACCTACGAGCAGTACTTC
TRBJ1-2 TRBV14 TRBD1 NA CASSQVGQTTGDYGYTF TGTGCCAGCAGCCAAGTGGGACAGACTACGGGGGATTATGGCTACACCTTC
TRBJ2-6 TRBV6-5 NA NA CASCREAGANVLTF TGTGCCAGCTGTAGAGAGGCTGGGGCCAACGTCCTGACTTTC
TRBJ2-1 TRBV5-1 TRBD1 once CASSFGQGLGNEQFF TGCGCCAGCAGCTTTGGACAGGGGCTGGGGAATGAGCAGTTCTTC
TRBJ1-2 TRBV5-6 TRBD1 NA CASSFPGQGASGYTF TGTGCCAGCAGCTTCCCGGGACAGGGGGCAAGTGGCTACACCTTC
TRBJ2-7 TRBV6-2/TRBV6-3 TRBD1 NA CASSPRDRAEQYF TGTGCCAGCAGCCCCCGGGACAGAGCCGAGCAGTACTTC